This T cell receptor (beta chain) was sequenced in a study of early T cells in non-severe SARS-CoV-2 infection (dated by TCRdb to about 2021). About the study as a whole: Bulk RNA from unsorted whole blood was used for TCR sequencing, so alpha and beta chains could not be paired. Overall study results and their limits: VDJdb matching was skewed toward anti-spike CD8 responses, so virus-specific expansions were likely underestimated and private and CD4 specificities were missed.

Library preparation was by 5' RACE. The sequencer was a NextSeq 500. In the TCR library protocol, unique molecular identifiers were attached to individual cDNA molecules to correct for PCR bias and sequencing error. TCR alpha and beta chains were both sequenced, and the abundances of alpha and beta sequences in each sample were closely correlated with each other. The authors' pipeline ran thus. Decombinator V4 was used to annotate TCR sequences for V gene, J gene and CDR3. TCRs were defined as expanded if a significant change between any two time points was detected under a Poisson model with p below 0.0001. TCR abundances were normalised to the total number of TCRs sequenced per sample and expressed as counts per million. MAIT TCRs were defined by TRAV1-2 paired with TRAJ12, TRAJ20 or TRAJ33, and iNKT TCRs by TRAV10 paired with TRAJ18. VDJdb, accessed on 1 November 2021, was searched for TCRs annotated for CMV, EBV and SARS-CoV-2, and TCRs annotated for more than one antigen were excluded. TCRdb redid the processing of the public reads, applying fastp at Q25 and MiXCR, and retained in-frame beta chains. Rows matching on CDR3 protein sequence are summarized as one entry with the most common DNA and genes. V and J calls and clone size were set by TCRdb, not the authors. The sample has some 91,000 distinct CDR3 sequences on record, less than 15% of them singletons. The ten largest clones add up to about 2.3% of the sample.

A case-control design nested within a healthcare worker cohort in London, UK, was used, with weekly nasopharyngeal swab PCR tests and blood sampling performed. Between 23 and 31 March 2020, the week of the UK lockdown, healthcare workers were enrolled and then followed up weekly for as long as 16 weeks. The CDR3 sequence holds 14 residues, the cysteine and phenylalanine included. The CDR3 DNA has 42 bases and is translated from base 1. Via the germline V gene, CDR1 is SNHLY and CDR2 FYNNEI. V loses 7 bases, J loses 0 bases, and the germline ends lie 13 bases apart. In its sample, this clonotype was seen a few times. No cognate antigen has been identified for it. No clone much larger than this one lies a single base away; base qualities are absent.

This clonotype was obtained from an adult who was a healthcare worker with PCR-confirmed SARS-CoV-2 infection or an uninfected control (not recorded which). The rearranged chain carries TRBV2 and TRBJ2-7, with no confidently assigned D gene. The sequenced sample was whole blood. The CDR3 reads CASILSLISYEQYF. The nucleotide sequence is TGTGCCAGCATCCTCAGCTTAATCTCCTACGAGCAGTACTTC.